This TCR beta chain emerged from a study of CD8 T cells in ankylosing spondylitis. Overall study results and limits: In ankylosing spondylitis blood, a motif of roughly 8 highly homologous TCR beta variants appeared characteristic.

V gave up 1 base and J gave up 2 bases, with 8 bases separating them. This CDR3 spans 14 amino acids. Per germline, CDR1 KGHSH and CDR2 LQKENI. TCRdb itself ran the 5' RACE reads through MiXCR, one entry per CDR3 protein. Counted here are fewer than 200,000 distinct CDR3 sequences, around 17% occurring once; the ten biggest clones make up around 7.6%. This clonotype was recorded once. Its specificity is unknown. This chain links TRBV18 with TRBJ1-2, with D hard to call. The specimen was blood, either unsorted or a sorted T cell fraction (not recorded which). The TCR was taken from a male donor with ankylosing spondylitis or in good health (not recorded which). CDR3 region: CASSPQRQNYGYTF. DNA of the CDR3: TGTGCCAGCTCACCACAGAGGCAGAACTATGGCTACACCTTC.